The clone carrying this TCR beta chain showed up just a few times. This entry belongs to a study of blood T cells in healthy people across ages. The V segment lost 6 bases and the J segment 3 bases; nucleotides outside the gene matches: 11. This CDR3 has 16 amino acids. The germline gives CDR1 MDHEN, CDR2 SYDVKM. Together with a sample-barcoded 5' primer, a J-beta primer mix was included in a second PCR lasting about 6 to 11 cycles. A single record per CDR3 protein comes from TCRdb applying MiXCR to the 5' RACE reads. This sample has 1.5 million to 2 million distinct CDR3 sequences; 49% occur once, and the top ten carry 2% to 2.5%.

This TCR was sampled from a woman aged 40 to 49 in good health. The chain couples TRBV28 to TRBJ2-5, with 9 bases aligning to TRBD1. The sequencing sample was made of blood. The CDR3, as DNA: TGTGCCAGCAGCCGCCTACAGGGGGCCGGTAAAGAGACCCAGTACTTC. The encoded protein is CASSRLQGAGKETQYF.